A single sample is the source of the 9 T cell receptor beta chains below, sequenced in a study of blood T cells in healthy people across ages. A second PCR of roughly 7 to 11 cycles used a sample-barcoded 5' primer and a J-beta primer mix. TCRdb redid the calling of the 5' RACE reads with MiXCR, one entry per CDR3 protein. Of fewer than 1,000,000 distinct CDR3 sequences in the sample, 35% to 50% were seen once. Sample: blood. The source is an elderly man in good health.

CDR3: CSARGQGKQNEQYF. In nucleotides, the CDR3 is TGCAGTGCTAGAGGACAGGGGAAGCAGAACGAGCAGTACTTC. V and J are TRBV20-1 and TRBJ2-5; 8 positions match TRBD1. The tail of the sequence fits TRBJ2-7 better, so the J call may be wrong. This CDR3 has 14 residues. The germline V gene has CDR1 DFQATT and CDR2 SNEGSKA (reference sequence).

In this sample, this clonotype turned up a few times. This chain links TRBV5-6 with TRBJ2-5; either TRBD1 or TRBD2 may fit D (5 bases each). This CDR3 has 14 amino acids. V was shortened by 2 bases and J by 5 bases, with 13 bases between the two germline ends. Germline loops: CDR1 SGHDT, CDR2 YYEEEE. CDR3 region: CASSLRGSGETQYF. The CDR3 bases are TGTGCCAGCAGCTTACGAGGGTCAGGGGAGACCCAGTACTTC. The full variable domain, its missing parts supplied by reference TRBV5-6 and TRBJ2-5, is DAGVTQSPTHLIKTRGQQVTLRCSPKSGHDTVSWYQQALGQGPQFIFQYYEEEERQRGNFPDRFSGHQFPNYSSELNVNALLLGDSALYLCASSLRGSGETQYFGPGTRLLVL.

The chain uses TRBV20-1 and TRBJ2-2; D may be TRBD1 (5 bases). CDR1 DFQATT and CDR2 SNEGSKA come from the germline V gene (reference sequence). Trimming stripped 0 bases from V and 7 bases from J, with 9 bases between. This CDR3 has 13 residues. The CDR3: CSARDRAGGELFF. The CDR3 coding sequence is TGCAGTGCTAGAGACAGGGCCGGCGGGGAGCTGTTTTTT.

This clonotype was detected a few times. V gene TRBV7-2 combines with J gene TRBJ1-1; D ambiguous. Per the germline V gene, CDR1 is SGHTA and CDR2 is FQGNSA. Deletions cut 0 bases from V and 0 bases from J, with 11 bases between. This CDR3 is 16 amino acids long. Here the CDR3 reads CASSLAVGLLNTEAFF. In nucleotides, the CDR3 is TGTGCCAGCAGCTTAGCGGTAGGGCTCCTGAACACTGAAGCTTTCTTT.

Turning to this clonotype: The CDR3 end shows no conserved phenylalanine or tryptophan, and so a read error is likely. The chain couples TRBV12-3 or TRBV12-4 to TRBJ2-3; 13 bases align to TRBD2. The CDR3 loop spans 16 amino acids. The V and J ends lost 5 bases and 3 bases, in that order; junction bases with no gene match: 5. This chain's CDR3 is CASSIRTSGRTDTQYS. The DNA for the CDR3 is TGTGCCAGCAGTATTCGGACTAGCGGGAGAACAGATACGCAGTATTCT.

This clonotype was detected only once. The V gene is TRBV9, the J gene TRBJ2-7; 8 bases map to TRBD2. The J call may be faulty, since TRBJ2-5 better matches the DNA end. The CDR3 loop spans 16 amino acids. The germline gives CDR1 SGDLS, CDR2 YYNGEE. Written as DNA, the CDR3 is TGTGCCAGCAGCGTCACCCTACCGGGGGGGATCGAGACCCAGTACTTC. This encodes CASSVTLPGGIETQYF.

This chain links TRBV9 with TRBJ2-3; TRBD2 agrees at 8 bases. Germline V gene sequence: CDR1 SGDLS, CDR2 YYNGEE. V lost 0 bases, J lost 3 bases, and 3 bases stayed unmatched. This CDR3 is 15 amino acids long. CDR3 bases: TGTGCCAGCAGCGTAGTCTTAGCGGGAACAGATACGCAGTATTTT. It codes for CASSVVLAGTDTQYF.

The DNA for the CDR3 is TGCAGCGTTGTTTTGAACACTGAAGCTTTCTTT. It codes for CSVVLNTEAFF. The rearrangement links TRBV29-1 to TRBJ1-1; D gene unclear. The CDR3 is 11 residues long. Germline CDR1 SQVTM, CDR2 ANQGSEA. V was trimmed by 4 bases and J by 0 bases, leaving 3 bases between them.

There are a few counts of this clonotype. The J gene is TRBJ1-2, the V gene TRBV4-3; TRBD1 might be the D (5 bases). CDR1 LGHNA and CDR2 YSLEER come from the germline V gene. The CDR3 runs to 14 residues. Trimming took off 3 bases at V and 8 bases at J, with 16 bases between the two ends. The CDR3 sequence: CASSHDSRGGGYTF. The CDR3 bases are TGCGCCAGCAGCCACGATTCGAGGGGAGGGGGCTACACCTTC.